The 22 T cell receptor beta chains below were found in one sample sequenced in a study of regulatory T cells in long-lasting Graves disease. Sample time point: newly diagnosed GD, antithyroid drugs for less than 3 months. Extracted PBMC RNA gave rise to the TCR library. Arm-PCR of CDR3 regions with iRepertoire HTBI primers generated TCR beta libraries. MiXCR was run by TCRdb on the multiplex PCR reads, yielding one entry per CDR3 protein. The table records about 430,000 distinct CDR3 sequences, roughly 15% of them present only once. Another study also made use of these data, one on T cells in Graves' hyperthyroidism and ophthalmopathy.

Here the sequenced sample was peripheral blood mononuclear cells (PBMCs), taken at new diagnosis, from a patient treated with antithyroid drugs. The receptor set was obtained from a woman in her thirties or forties with Graves disease.

This clonotype was seen at least ten times. The V call is TRBV28, the J call TRBJ1-5; TRBD1 matches at 11 bases. Germline loops: CDR1 MDHEN, CDR2 SYDVKM. V trimming: 3 bases; J trimming: 0 bases; junction bases outside the gene matches: 16. This CDR3 is 21 amino acids long. The CDR3 DNA reads as TGTGCCAGCAGTTTCGAACTACCCGGGACAGGGGGATTTTATAGCAATCAGCCCCAGCATTTT. It yields the protein CASSFELPGTGGFYSNQPQHF.

This clonotype was counted at least ten times. This chain uses TRBV29-1 with TRBJ2-5, with 7 bases fitting TRBD2. The trim removed 4 bases at V and 0 bases at J, leaving 8 bases unmatched. There are 15 residues in the CDR3. Germline CDR1 and CDR2: SQVTM and ANQGSEA. The CDR3 loop is CSVGEGSGYQETQYF. For the CDR3, the DNA is TGCAGCGTTGGTGAGGGTAGCGGGTACCAAGAGACCCAGTACTTC.

A few counts support this clonotype. The V call is TRBV7-9, the J call TRBJ1-2; 7 bases agree with TRBD1. CDR1 and CDR2 (germline): SEHNR, FQNEAQ (reference sequence). The CDR3 consists of 15 residues. V lost 3 bases to trimming and J lost 3 bases; unmatched junction nucleotides: 7. The CDR3 loop reads CASSFYRGFDYGYTF. As DNA, the CDR3 is TGTGCCAGCAGCTTCTACAGGGGTTTTGACTATGGCTACACCTTC.

Many counts were recorded for this clonotype. The J gene is TRBJ2-2, the V gene TRBV7-3; 7 bases map to TRBD2. V lost 0 bases, J lost 4 bases, and 8 bases stayed unmatched. CDR1 is SGHTA and CDR2 is FQGTGA in the germline V gene. The CDR3 is 17 amino acids. This chain's CDR3 is CASSLTSSGTSTGELFF. CDR3 DNA: TGTGCCAGCAGCTTAACGTCCAGCGGGACGTCCACCGGGGAGCTGTTTTTT.

The chain uses TRBV25-1 and TRBJ2-5; 8 bases align to TRBD1. V lost 1 base to trimming and J lost 4 bases; unmatched junction nucleotides: 8. The CDR3 extends over 16 amino acids. Looked up from germline, CDR1 is MGHDK and CDR2 is SYGVNS. As DNA, the CDR3 is TGTGCCAGCAGTGAATCTTTTGGCAGGGGGCGAGAGACCCAGTACTTC. This gives the protein CASSESFGRGRETQYF. Drawing the rest from reference TRBV25-1 and TRBJ2-5, the complete variable domain is EADIYQTPRYLVIGTGKKITLECSQTMGHDKMYWYQQDPGMELHLIHYSYGVNSTEKGDLSSESTVSRIRTEHFPLTLESARPSHTSQYLCASSESFGRGRETQYFGPGTRLLVL.

V gene TRBV4-1 combines with J gene TRBJ2-1; possible D gene TRBD2, 6 bases. This CDR3 contains 13 residues. The V end lost 1 base, the J end lost 13 bases, and 14 bases lay between the germline ends. Germline assignment: CDR1 MGHRA and CDR2 YSYEKL. The CDR3 sequence is CASSQGGEDVQFF. The CDR3 region has the DNA TGCGCCAGCAGCCAAGGCGGGGAGGACGTTCAGTTCTTC.

This clonotype was seen ten or more times. V usage is TRBV13 and J usage is TRBJ2-7; no firm D call. CDR1 and CDR2 from the germline V gene are PRHDT and FYEKMQ (reference sequence). Trimming took 2 bases from V and 1 from J, leaving 3 bases between them. This CDR3 is built from 12 residues. CDR3 amino acids: CASSLTSYEQYF. In DNA form, the CDR3 reads TGTGCCAGCAGCTTAACGTCCTACGAGCAGTACTTC.

In its sample, this clonotype was seen many times. This clone may be a read error of a much larger clone one base away. This chain links TRBV12-3 or TRBV12-4 with TRBJ2-1; tentatively, D is TRBD2 (5 bases). Deletions cut 3 bases from V and 5 bases from J, with 5 bases between. The CDR3 is 12 amino acids. CDR3 region: CASSFGNNEQFF. The CDR3 nucleotides are TGTGCCAGCAGTTTCGGGAACAATGAGCAGTTCTTC.

The gene calls are TRBV12-3 or TRBV12-4 and TRBJ1-3; 7 nucleotides agree with TRBD1. Losses at the gene ends were 4 bases for V and 4 bases for J; bases not matched to a gene: 4. CDR3 length equals 14 residues. In DNA, the CDR3 is TGTGCCAGCAGTTCCGCAGGGGGAGGAAACACCATATATTTT. This translates into CASSSAGGGNTIYF.

The rearrangement uses TRBV18 and TRBJ2-1; D remains ambiguous. The germline V and J ends were trimmed by 2 bases and 4 bases, with 9 bases remaining between them. CDR3 size: 14 residues. Germline V gene data show CDR1 as KGHSH and CDR2 as LQKENI. CDR3 loop: CASSPTIRYNEQFF. In DNA, the CDR3 is TGTGCCAGCTCACCAACTATTCGTTACAATGAGCAGTTCTTC. Looking up the rest from reference TRBV18 and TRBJ2-1 gives the full variable domain: NAGVMQNPRHLVRRRGQEARLRCSPMKGHSHVYWYRQLPEEGLKFMVYLQKENIIDESGMPKERFSAEFPKEGPSILRIQQVVRGDSAAYFCASSPTIRYNEQFFGPGTRLTVL.

This rearrangement joins TRBV6-1 to TRBJ2-3; a weak D match, TRBD1 (6 bases). The CDR3 length is 12 residues. Germline CDR1 is MNHNS and CDR2 is SASEGT. The V end was cut by 6 bases, the J end by 5 bases, with 9 bases between. The CDR3 region has the DNA TGTGCCAGCAGAAAGACAGGAGATACGCAGTATTTT. As protein: CASRKTGDTQYF.

The V gene is TRBV28, the J gene TRBJ2-7, with 8 positions matching TRBD1. CDR1 is MDHEN and CDR2 is SYDVKM in the germline V gene. The CDR3 covers 16 residues. V was pared by 4 bases and J by 1 base, with 9 bases of the junction left unmatched. CDR3 bases: TGTGCCAGCAGTTACACGGACAGGGATTATTCCTACGAGCAGTACTTC. Translating it yields CASSYTDRDYSYEQYF.

With respect to this clonotype: This may be a read error, as it is one base from a much larger clone. V and J are TRBV12-3 or TRBV12-4 and TRBJ2-3; a weak D match, TRBD2 (5 bases). Trimming took off 10 bases at V and 0 bases at J, with 17 bases between the two ends. The CDR3 is 15 residues long. Written as DNA, the CDR3 is TGTGCCATCAGCAGTAGTGAGGGAAGCACAGATACGCAGTATTTT. This translates into CAISSSEGSTDTQYF.

This clonotype was observed a few times. The V and J genes are TRBV6-2 or TRBV6-3 and TRBJ1-5; D perhaps matches TRBD1 (6 bases). Germline CDR1 reads MNHEY; CDR2 reads SVGEGT. V gave up 7 bases and J gave up 3 bases, with 16 bases separating them. The CDR3 is made up of 15 amino acids. The CDR3 DNA follows: TGTGCCAGCAAATTTGGAGGACAGAACAATCAGCCCCAGCATTTT. Translating gives CASKFGGQNNQPQHF.

The chain couples TRBV5-1 to TRBJ2-2; D possibly uses TRBD1 or TRBD2 (6 bases each). This CDR3 is built from 13 residues. V lost 4 bases and J lost 6, with 10 bases in between. Germline loops: CDR1 SGHRS, CDR2 YFSETQ. CDR3 bases: TGCGCCAGCAGCCACAGGGAGGCCGGGGAGCTGTTTTTT. It translates to CASSHREAGELFF. The variable domain in full, with the rest retrieved from reference TRBV5-1 and TRBJ2-2, is KAGVTQTPRYLIKTRGQQVTLSCSPISGHRSVSWYQQTPGQGLQFLFEYFSETQRNKGNFPGRFSGRQFSNSRSEMNVSTLELGDSALYLCASSHREAGELFFGEGSRLTVL.

At least ten counts were recorded for this clonotype. V is TRBV30 and J is TRBJ2-5; a possible D gene is TRBD2 (6 bases). Looked up from germline, CDR1 is GTSNPN and CDR2 is SVGIG (reference sequence). Trimming took off 0 bases at V and 5 bases at J, with 13 bases between the two ends. CDR3 length: 14 residues. CDR3 loop: CAWSVTGVRETQYF. The CDR3, as DNA: TGTGCCTGGAGTGTAACGGGGGTTCGGGAGACCCAGTACTTC.

This clonotype was recorded many times. The V gene is TRBV27, the J gene TRBJ2-1; D might be TRBD2 (5 bases). This CDR3 spans 12 amino acids. The V gene lost 5 bases and the J gene lost 9 bases, with 11 bases spanning the gap. In germline, CDR1 is MNHEY, CDR2 SMNVEV (reference sequence). This CDR3 is CASSRLASEQFF. The CDR3 DNA is TGTGCCAGCAGTCGGCTAGCAAGTGAGCAGTTCTTC.

The rearrangement joins TRBV10-2 to TRBJ1-2; tentatively, D is TRBD1 (6 bases). Looked up from germline, CDR1 is WSHSY and CDR2 is SAAADI. This CDR3 region has 15 residues. V was cut by 3 bases and J by 4 bases, with 15 bases left in between. CDR3 nucleotide sequence: TGCGCCAGCAGTGAAGCGGGACACTTGAGCTATGGCTACACCTTC. Translation: CASSEAGHLSYGYTF.

This clonotype has ten or more counts. The chain recombines TRBV28 with TRBJ2-2, with 12 bases that match TRBD2. The length of the CDR3 is 18 residues. Germline V gene data show CDR1 as MDHEN and CDR2 as SYDVKM. V was clipped by 3 bases and J by 4 bases; unmatched bases: 9. CDR3 in DNA: TGTGCCAGCAGTTTTCTGCTAGCGGGAGGGCCGAGCACCGGGGAGCTGTTTTTT. Its translation is CASSFLLAGGPSTGELFF.

As DNA, the CDR3 is TGTGCCAGCTCACCACCCGGGCAGCGAACTGATCAGCCCCAGCATTTT. It translates to CASSPPGQRTDQPQHF. The chain employs TRBV18 and TRBJ1-5; D uncertain. Germline V gene lookup returns CDR1 KGHSH and CDR2 LQKENI. V shed 0 bases and J shed 5 bases, with 14 bases lying between them. The CDR3 is made up of 16 amino acids. Combining the CDR3 with reference TRBV18 and TRBJ1-5 gives the whole variable domain NAGVMQNPRHLVRRRGQEARLRCSPMKGHSHVYWYRQLPEEGLKFMVYLQKENIIDESGMPKERFSAEFPKEGPSILRIQQVVRGDSAAYFCASSPPGQRTDQPQHFGDGTRLSIL.

This clonotype has a count of ten or more. The chain employs TRBV14 and TRBJ2-3, with TRBD2 matching 10 bases. The CDR3 consists of 15 residues. Germline assignment: CDR1 SGHDN and CDR2 FVKESK. Unmatched junction bases numbered 4, after V lost 4 bases and J lost 3 bases. The CDR3 DNA reads as TGTGCCAGCAGCCGAAGGACTAGCGGAACAGATACGCAGTATTTT. Its protein is CASSRRTSGTDTQYF.

This clonotype was seen at least ten times. The chain carries TRBV28 and TRBJ2-1; 16 nucleotides agree with TRBD2. Germline lookup yields CDR1 MDHEN and CDR2 SYDVKM. V gave up 5 bases and J gave up 0 bases; unmatched junction bases: 4. The CDR3 spans 18 residues. CDR3 DNA: TGTGCCAGCAGTCCGGGACTAGCGGGAGGGCGCTCCTACAATGAGCAGTTCTTC. Encoded protein: CASSPGLAGGRSYNEQFF.